This entry describes one T cell receptor (beta chain). Assay: immunoSEQ multiplex PCR; the TCRdb copy retains only in-frame clones and omits some. The sample includes about 140,000 clones, approximately 90% of them seen just once. This sample stems from a study of control samples from healthy donors and cancer patients. This CDR3 has 11 amino acids. Germline lookup yields CDR1 SNHLY and CDR2 FYNNEI. V was clipped by 6 bases and J by 2 bases, with 4 bases between them. The sequenced sample was blood. The clonotype was recovered from a woman aged 30 to 39 in good health. This chain joins TRBV2 and TRBJ1-1; D is ambiguous. CDR3 nucleotide sequence: TGTGCCAGCAGGGACAACACTGAAGCTTTCTTT. It is translated as CASRDNTEAFF.